This passage covers 26 T cell receptor beta chains from one sample sequenced in a study of cytomegalovirus exposure and HLA in healthy donors. The PCR had 60 Vbeta and 13 Jbeta primers. Method: immunoSEQ multiplex PCR; TCRdb's copy keeps in-frame clones and lacks some. This sample has about 180,000 clones, with around 77% found just once. The material sequenced was PBMCs. The receptors shown here come from a woman in her forties or fifties in good health and CMV-seropositive.

This clone was picked up a small number of times. The chain combines TRBV11-1 with TRBJ2-6; TRBD1 matches at 8 bases. Per the germline V gene, CDR1 is SGHAT and CDR2 is FQDESV (reference sequence). This CDR3 has 17 amino acids. V shed 3 bases and J 4 bases; nucleotides not matched to a gene: 8. CDR3 region: CASSFSQGVGGANVLTF. CDR3 bases: TGTGCCAGCAGCTTTTCACAGGGGGTAGGAGGGGCCAACGTCCTGACTTTC.

V gene TRBV7-9 combines with J gene TRBJ1-5, with TRBD1 as a possible D gene (5 bases). Trimming removed 6 bases from V and 0 bases from J, with 15 bases in between. Germline V gene sequence: CDR1 SEHNR, CDR2 FQNEAQ (reference sequence). The CDR3 spans 16 residues. The CDR3 DNA follows: TGTGCCAGCAGTGGGGGGAACATATTTAGCAATCAGCCCCAGCATTTT. This encodes CASSGGNIFSNQPQHF. Full variable domain (missing parts from reference TRBV7-9 and TRBJ1-5): DTGVSQNPRHKITKRGQNVTFRCDPISEHNRLYWYRQTLGQGPEFLTYFQNEAQLEKSRLLSDRFSAERPKGSFSTLEIQRTEQGDSAMYLCASSGGNIFSNQPQHFGDGTRLSIL.

V and J are TRBV5-8 and TRBJ1-3; TRBD1 is a possible D gene (5 bases). The CDR3 covers 16 residues. Trimming removed 1 base at V and 0 bases at J, with 11 bases between. Germline V gene data show CDR1 as SGHTS and CDR2 as YDEGEE. CDR3 nucleotides: TGTGCCAGCAGCTTGTCTCGGGGGTACTCTGGAAACACCATATATTTT. As protein: CASSLSRGYSGNTIYF.

The rearrangement links TRBV9 to TRBJ2-7; a possible D gene is TRBD2 (6 bases). Trimming shortened V by 1 base and J by 2 bases, and 13 bases separated the two germline ends. The germline V gene has CDR1 SGDLS and CDR2 YYNGEE. There are 15 residues in the CDR3. The CDR3 DNA sequence: TGTGCCAGCAGCGTATTTCCGGGAGACACCTACGAGCAGTACTTC. It specifies CASSVFPGDTYEQYF.

The chain carries TRBV4-2 and TRBJ1-1; possibly TRBD1 for D (6 bases). Trimming stripped 4 bases from V and 4 bases from J, with 10 bases between. CDR3 length: 13 amino acids. Per germline, CDR1 LGHNA and CDR2 YNFKEQ. CDR3 sequence reads: CASSRSDSTEAFF. CDR3 DNA sequence: TGTGCCAGCAGCCGGTCGGACAGCACTGAAGCTTTCTTT.

The genes are TRBV27 and TRBJ2-7; 8 nucleotides align to TRBD1. CDR1 is MNHEY and CDR2 is SMNVEV in the germline V gene (reference sequence). The CDR3 loop spans 17 amino acids. V gave up 5 bases and J gave up 7 bases; unmatched junction bases: 19. In nucleotides, the CDR3 is TGTGCCAGCAGTCGACAACTTGGGACAGGCATGGGTGTAGAGCAGTACTTC. Translation: CASSRQLGTGMGVEQYF.

A few counts support this clone. The rearrangement joins TRBV28 to TRBJ2-4, with 7 bases matching TRBD1. The germline CDR1 and CDR2 sequences are MDHEN and SYDVKM. The CDR3 sequence is 15 residues long. The ends lost 4 bases at V and 3 bases at J; junction bases unmatched: 6. Written as DNA, the CDR3 is TGTGCCAGCAGTTCAACACGACAGGGCAAAAACATTCAGTACTTC. Amino acids: CASSSTRQGKNIQYF.

A word on this clone: One end of the junction is discordant with germline, which a read error may explain. The chain carries TRBV6-5 and TRBJ2-5, with 8 nucleotides matching TRBD1. Germline V gives CDR1 MNHEY, CDR2 SVGAGI. This CDR3 has 14 amino acids. The CDR3, as DNA: TGTGTCAGCAGCTTGACAGGGGTGTACGAGACCCAGTACTTC. Its protein is CVSSLTGVYETQYF.

The J gene is TRBJ2-2, the V gene TRBV28; D unresolved. The length of the CDR3 is 13 residues. From germline, CDR1 is MDHEN and CDR2 SYDVKM. CDR3 nucleotide sequence: TGTCTAACCCAGAGGCTTAACACCGGGGAGCTGTTTTTT. Its translation: CLTQRLNTGELFF.

This chain joins TRBV11-2 and TRBJ2-6; TRBD1 matches at 9 bases. V shed 3 bases and J 0 bases; nucleotides not matched to a gene: 0. The CDR3 runs to 16 residues. Germline V gives CDR1 SGHAT, CDR2 FQNNGV. CDR3 DNA sequence: TGTGCCAGCAGCTTGACAGGGGGCTCTGGGGCCAACGTCCTGACTTTC. This codes for CASSLTGGSGANVLTF.

The chain recombines TRBV4-3 with TRBJ1-2; D possibly corresponds to TRBD1 (6 bases). The germline V gene encodes CDR1 LGHNA and CDR2 YSLEER. The V and J ends lost 1 base and 9 bases respectively, with 12 bases between them. The CDR3 is 13 amino acids. This CDR3 reads CASSQGLQGRYTF. The CDR3 DNA follows: TGCGCCAGCAGCCAAGGTCTTCAGGGGCGCTACACCTTC.

This clone was counted only a few times. This chain uses TRBV7-9 with TRBJ2-5; 7 bases line up with TRBD1. Trimming at V came to 1 base and at J to 6 bases, leaving 8 bases not matched to a gene. CDR3 length: 15 residues. Germline CDR1 reads SEHNR; CDR2 reads FQNEAQ (reference sequence). The CDR3: CASSLGTGRLQTQYF. The CDR3 DNA reads as TGTGCCAGCAGCTTAGGGACAGGAAGGCTGCAGACCCAGTACTTC.

The chain has TRBV9 and TRBJ2-7, with 9 bases aligning to TRBD2. The CDR3 totals 17 residues. The V and J ends lost 0 bases and 6 bases, in that order; junction bases with no gene match: 13. Germline V gene data show CDR1 as SGDLS and CDR2 as YYNGEE. Here the CDR3 DNA reads TGTGCCAGCAGCGTAGCTACAGGAGGAAGCGGGGGGCTCGAGCAGTACTTC. Translated, it gives CASSVATGGSGGLEQYF.

The chain is built from TRBV10-3 and TRBJ2-3; 16 nucleotides match TRBD2. V was pared by 5 bases and J by 6 bases, with 5 bases of the junction left unmatched. The CDR3 length is 16 residues. CDR1 is ENHRY and CDR2 is SYGVKD in the germline V gene. The CDR3 protein is CAISPGLAGGSDTQYF. CDR3 nucleotides: TGTGCCATCAGTCCGGGACTAGCGGGAGGGTCGGATACGCAGTATTTT.

This clone turned up a few times. This chain uses TRBV28 with TRBJ1-1; D gene unclear. This CDR3 comprises 12 residues. Germline V CDR1 and CDR2: MDHEN, SYDVKM. Trimming removed 6 bases at V and 1 base at J, with 6 bases between. CDR3 sequence (DNA): TGTGCCAGCAGGGCACCGAACACTGAAGCTTTCTTT. Its translation: CASRAPNTEAFF. Supplemented by reference TRBV28 and TRBJ1-1, the full variable domain reads DVKVTQSSRYLVKRTGEKVFLECVQDMDHENMFWYRQDPGLGLRLIYFSYDVKMKEKGDIPEGYSVSREKKERFSLILESASTNQTSMYLCASRAPNTEAFFGQGTRLTVV.

The rearrangement joins TRBV28 to TRBJ1-5; possibly TRBD1 for D (5 bases). The V and J ends lost 5 bases and 5 bases respectively, with 10 bases between them. Germline-derived CDR1 and CDR2 are MDHEN and SYDVKM. CDR3 size: 13 residues. Written as DNA, the CDR3 is TGTGCCAGCAGTCCCGACAGTGATCAGCCCCAGCATTTT. Protein: CASSPDSDQPQHF.

In its sample, this clone was seen a few times. The chain recombines TRBV27 with TRBJ1-1; maybe TRBD1 (5 bases). Trimming took 5 bases from V and 1 from J, leaving 17 bases between them. From germline, CDR1 is MNHEY and CDR2 SMNVEV (reference sequence). This CDR3 is 16 amino acids long. The CDR3 sequence: CASSPILGRWNTEAFF. Here the CDR3 DNA reads TGTGCCAGCAGTCCAATCCTGGGGCGGTGGAACACTGAAGCTTTCTTT.

The V gene is TRBV7-2, the J gene TRBJ1-2; 7 nucleotides agree with TRBD1. The CDR3 consists of 15 residues. CDR1 is SGHTA, CDR2 FQGNSA, per germline. Trimming removed 6 bases from V and 4 bases from J; junction bases left unmatched: 11. For the CDR3, the DNA is TGTGCCAGCAGTCCGGGAGGGGGCAGGGGCTATGGCTACACCTTC. Amino acids: CASSPGGGRGYGYTF. Variable domain in full (rest from reference TRBV7-2 and TRBJ1-2): GAGVSQSPSNKVTEKGKDVELRCDPISGHTALYWYRQSLGQGLEFLIYFQGNSAPDKSGLPSDRFSAERTGGSVSTLTIQRTQQEDSAVYLCASSPGGGRGYGYTFGSGTRLTVV.

The rearrangement links TRBV19 to TRBJ2-5; 10 bases map to TRBD1. Germline assignment: CDR1 LNHDA and CDR2 SQIVND (reference sequence). The junction had 13 bases not matched to a gene; V was cut back by 5 bases and J by 4 bases. The CDR3 length is 17 residues. The CDR3 sequence is CASSVGGQGINRETQYF. The CDR3 DNA follows: TGTGCCAGTAGTGTCGGGGGACAGGGGATTAATAGAGAGACCCAGTACTTC.

The chain joins TRBV18 to TRBJ1-5; 10 bases are a match to TRBD1. The V gene's germline CDR1 is KGHSH and CDR2 LQKENI. CDR3 length: 14 residues. V trimming: 4 bases; J trimming: 6 bases; junction bases outside the gene matches: 3. CDR3 amino acids: CASSRGQGGQPQHF. DNA for the CDR3: TGTGCCAGCTCACGTGGACAGGGGGGTCAGCCCCAGCATTTT.

The chain uses TRBV30 and TRBJ1-2; 9 nucleotides agree with TRBD1. The trim removed 4 bases at V and 7 bases at J, leaving 4 bases unmatched. Germline assignment: CDR1 GTSNPN and CDR2 SVGIG (reference sequence). The CDR3 has 12 amino acids. CDR3 loop: CAWNTGGFGYTF. CDR3 nucleotides: TGTGCCTGGAATACAGGGGGCTTTGGCTACACCTTC.

The chain carries TRBV10-3 and TRBJ2-1; weak D call: TRBD2 (6 bases). The V end was cut by 6 bases, the J end by 6 bases, with 9 bases between. The germline V gene has CDR1 ENHRY and CDR2 SYGVKD. CDR3 length equals 12 residues. This CDR3 reads CAIRVGGNEQFF. CDR3 sequence (DNA): TGTGCCATCAGGGTGGGGGGCAATGAGCAGTTCTTC.

The CDR3 loop is CAISAFNSPLHF. Written as DNA, the CDR3 is TGTGCCATCAGTGCATTTAATTCACCCCTCCACTTT. V gene TRBV10-3 combines with J gene TRBJ1-6; D is uncertain. V lost 4 bases and J lost 6, with 4 bases in between. In germline, CDR1 is ENHRY, CDR2 SYGVKD. The CDR3 has 12 amino acids.

The chain links TRBV28 to TRBJ1-5; 10 nucleotides line up with TRBD1. From germline, CDR1 is MDHEN and CDR2 SYDVKM. V was pared by 5 bases and J by 9 bases, with 7 bases of the junction left unmatched. The CDR3 has 14 residues. The CDR3 bases are TGTGCCAGCAGTAGGGACAGGGGTTATTTGCCCCAGCATTTT. Residues: CASSRDRGYLPQHF.

V usage is TRBV27 and J usage is TRBJ1-5; 7 bases fit TRBD1. The CDR3 is 15 amino acids. The junction had 5 bases not matched to a gene; V was cut back by 4 bases and J by 2 bases. The germline CDR1 and CDR2 sequences are MNHEY and SMNVEV (reference sequence). The CDR3 DNA reads as TGTGCCAGCAGTTCGACAGGGCGGGGCAATCAGCCCCAGCATTTT. This encodes CASSSTGRGNQPQHF.

The V gene is TRBV5-6, the J gene TRBJ2-7; no reliable D call. Germline CDR1 is SGHDT and CDR2 is YYEEEE. Deletions cut 5 bases from V and 0 bases from J, with 12 bases between. The CDR3 has 14 amino acids. The CDR3 spells CASRRQQSSYEQYF. The CDR3 nucleotides are TGTGCCAGCAGACGACAACAAAGCTCCTACGAGCAGTACTTC.